The 18 T cell receptor beta chains in this list originate from one sample, sequenced in a study of T cell repertoires in cytomegalovirus infection. TCRdb recomputed calls from the reads with MiXCR, one row per CDR3 protein. The sample shows more than 200,000 distinct CDR3 sequences, roughly 10% of them seen only once. The source material was PBMCs. The receptors were sampled from a human donor in good health (CMV status not recorded). Some clones in this sample may be carry-over from other donors' samples.

The rearrangement links TRBV12-3 or TRBV12-4 to TRBJ2-7, with D tentatively TRBD2 (6 bases). V lost 5 bases and J 0 bases, leaving 14 bases between the germline ends. CDR3 length equals 15 residues. CDR3 nucleotides: TGTGCCAGCAGTAGGGGAGGTGGAAGCTCCTACGAGCAGTACTTC. It is translated as CASSRGGGSSYEQYF.

The table lists this clonotype with many counts. V gene TRBV7-2 combines with J gene TRBJ1-6, with D perhaps TRBD1 (5 bases). CDR3 length: 14 amino acids. Germline loops: CDR1 SGHTA, CDR2 FQGNSA. V was trimmed by 5 bases and J by 9 bases, leaving 14 bases between them. CDR3 DNA: TGTGCCAGCAGCCTTACGGGGCAAAGTTCACCCCTCCACTTT. Translated, it gives CASSLTGQSSPLHF. The full variable domain, its missing parts supplied by reference TRBV7-2 and TRBJ1-6, is GAGVSQSPSNKVTEKGKDVELRCDPISGHTALYWYRQSLGQGLEFLIYFQGNSAPDKSGLPSDRFSAERTGGSVSTLTIQRTQQEDSAVYLCASSLTGQSSPLHFGNGTRLTVT.

The chain carries TRBV7-6 and TRBJ2-2, with TRBD1 matching over 7 bases. Germline V gene data show CDR1 as SGHVS and CDR2 as FNYEAQ. The CDR3 spans 15 residues. J was trimmed by 6 bases and V by 1 base; bases with no gene match: 5. DNA for the CDR3: TGTGCCAGCAGCTTAGGACAGGGCGGCCCCGGGGAGCTGTTTTTT. This codes for CASSLGQGGPGELFF. The entire variable domain, with the rest obtained from reference TRBV7-6 and TRBJ2-2, is as follows: GAGVSQSPRYKVTKRGQDVALRCDPISGHVSLYWYRQALGQGPEFLTYFNYEAQQDKSGLPNDRFSAERPEGSISTLTIQRTEQRDSAMYRCASSLGQGGPGELFFGEGSRLTVL.

The chain carries TRBV27 and TRBJ2-6; TRBD1 might be the D (5 bases). The CDR3 is 15 amino acids. The germline V gene has CDR1 MNHEY and CDR2 SMNVEV (reference sequence). The V end lost 6 bases, the J end lost 0 bases, and 9 bases lay between the germline ends. CDR3 sequence: CASRGHNSGANVLTF. The CDR3 region has the DNA TGTGCCAGCAGAGGACACAACTCTGGGGCCAACGTCCTGACTTTC.

This clonotype was found a few times. The rearrangement links TRBV11-2 to TRBJ2-5, with D possibly being TRBD2 (6 bases). Germline CDR1 and CDR2: SGHAT and FQNNGV. V shed 4 bases and J shed 1 base, with 10 bases lying between them. This CDR3 is built from 14 residues. This chain's CDR3 is CASSSGLIQETQYF. Here the CDR3 DNA reads TGTGCCAGCAGCTCGGGACTGATCCAAGAGACCCAGTACTTC.

This clonotype was observed at least ten times. In DNA form, the CDR3 reads TGTGCCACCGCGTTGGGCCCCCCAGATACGCAGTATTTT. Translated, it gives CATALGPPDTQYF. This chain uses TRBV7-2 with TRBJ2-3; D gene unclear. Between the trimmed V and J ends, which lost 10 bases and 4 bases, there was a span of 15 bases. The CDR3 is made up of 13 amino acids. CDR1 is SGHTA, CDR2 FQGNSA, per germline.

This clonotype has only a few counts. The chain is built from TRBV19 and TRBJ1-2; a weak D match, TRBD1 (5 bases). Germline CDR1 is LNHDA and CDR2 is SQIVND (reference sequence). There are 13 residues in the CDR3. V lost 10 bases to trimming and J lost 4 bases, with 16 bases between them. CDR3 in amino acids: CATSTAPGYGYTF. The CDR3 nucleotides are TGTGCCACCTCGACAGCACCAGGCTATGGCTACACCTTC.

This clonotype was seen many times. The V and J genes are TRBV7-2 and TRBJ1-2; D not certain. V was clipped by 5 bases and J by 6 bases, with 19 bases between them. Per the germline V gene, CDR1 is SGHTA and CDR2 is FQGNSA. This CDR3 has 15 residues. The DNA of the CDR3 is TGTGCCAGCAGCGACGGAAGGGTCCGCTCGGATGGCTACACCTTC. Protein sequence: CASSDGRVRSDGYTF.

Only a few counts were recorded for this clonotype. This chain joins TRBV29-1 and TRBJ2-7; tentatively, D is TRBD1 (6 bases). This CDR3 contains 13 residues. V dropped 7 bases and J dropped 2 bases, with 15 bases sitting between them. Looked up from germline, CDR1 is SQVTM and CDR2 is ANQGSEA. CDR3 bases: TGCAGCGGGCTCAACAGGGATCCCTACGAGCAGTACTTC. Its protein product is CSGLNRDPYEQYF.

This clonotype was seen many times. For the CDR3, the DNA is TGTGCCAGCAGCCAAGATCCACCCCTCGGCAGGGGGGCCACTGAAGCTTTCTTT. Its protein product is CASSQDPPLGRGATEAFF. J is TRBJ1-1 and V is TRBV4-2; 7 bases are a match to TRBD1. The V gene end was trimmed by 0 bases and the J gene end by 4 bases; junction bases not matched to a gene: 14. This CDR3 has 18 amino acids. CDR1 and CDR2 (germline): LGHNA, YNFKEQ.

This clonotype was seen many times. V is TRBV18 and J is TRBJ2-5, with a tentative D call TRBD1 (6 bases). Trimming took 4 bases from V and 6 from J, leaving 15 bases between them. Germline CDR1 reads KGHSH; CDR2 reads LQKENI. This CDR3 comprises 14 residues. The DNA for the CDR3 is TGTGCCAGCTCACTGGGTGGGGGCACGAAGACCCAGTACTTC. Its translation is CASSLGGGTKTQYF.

This clonotype was observed many times. This chain joins TRBV19 and TRBJ1-5, with D possibly TRBD1 on 6 matching bases. The CDR3 contains 16 residues. Deletions cut 5 bases from V and 2 bases from J, with 16 bases between. Germline values: CDR1 LNHDA, CDR2 SQIVND (reference sequence). DNA for the CDR3: TGTGCCAGTAGTGGGAGATCCAGGGGTGGCAATCAGCCCCAGCATTTT. Its protein is CASSGRSRGGNQPQHF.

This clonotype was observed a handful of times. The chain links TRBV2 to TRBJ2-7; TRBD2 is a possible D gene (6 bases). This CDR3 is built from 14 residues. Trimming took off 1 base at V and 2 bases at J, with 9 bases between the two ends. CDR1 and CDR2 (germline): SNHLY, FYNNEI. The CDR3 nucleotides are TGTGCCAGCAGTGAAGAGCGGGTGGCCTACGAGCAGTACTTC. It encodes CASSEERVAYEQYF.

The sample holds many counts of this clonotype. V is TRBV7-2 and J is TRBJ2-4; TRBD2 agrees at 14 bases. V lost 5 bases, J lost 0 bases, and 6 bases stayed unmatched. The germline CDR1 and CDR2 sequences are SGHTA and FQGNSA. The CDR3 totals 18 residues. The CDR3 region has the DNA TGTGCCAGCAGCCACCCCGGGACTAGCGGGAGAGCCAAAAACATTCAGTACTTC. Protein: CASSHPGTSGRAKNIQYF.

This clonotype occurred many times. The chain has TRBV7-8 and TRBJ1-5; D is unclear. CDR3 length: 14 amino acids. V was trimmed by 2 bases and J by 0 bases, leaving 5 bases between them. In germline, CDR1 is SGHVS, CDR2 FQNEAQ. In nucleotides, the CDR3 is TGTGCCAGCAGCTTACTCTATAGCAATCAGCCCCAGCATTTT. Translation gives CASSLLYSNQPQHF.

This clonotype was observed many times. The CDR3 here is CASSRNLNTEAFF. CDR3 nucleotide sequence: TGTGCCAGCAGCCGAAACCTGAACACTGAAGCTTTCTTT. The chain joins TRBV14 to TRBJ1-1; D unclear. The germline V and J ends were trimmed by 4 bases and 0 bases, with 6 bases remaining between them. CDR3 size: 13 residues. Germline-derived CDR1 and CDR2 are SGHDN and FVKESK. Based on the CDR3 plus reference TRBV14 and TRBJ1-1, the full variable domain is EAGVTQFPSHSVIEKGQTVTLRCDPISGHDNLYWYRRVMGKEIKFLLHFVKESKQDESGMPNNRFLAERTGGTYSTLKVQPAELEDSGVYFCASSRNLNTEAFFGQGTRLTVV.

V and J are TRBV6-6 and TRBJ2-7, with D possibly matching TRBD1 (6 bases). The V end lost 2 bases, the J end lost 3 bases, and 8 bases lay between the germline ends. CDR1 and CDR2 (germline): MNHNY, SVGAGI (reference sequence). The length of the CDR3 is 13 residues. The CDR3 loop reads CASSYDRSYEQYF. The CDR3 DNA sequence: TGTGCCAGCAGTTACGACAGGAGCTACGAGCAGTACTTC.

V is TRBV15 and J is TRBJ1-2, with a tentative D call TRBD1 (5 bases). From germline, CDR1 is LNHNV and CDR2 YYDKDF (reference sequence). The CDR3 has 14 amino acids. V gave up 0 bases and J gave up 8 bases, with 13 bases separating them. Written as DNA, the CDR3 is TGTGCCACCAGCAGAGATTGGGGCCCGGGAGGCTACACCTTC. Translation: CATSRDWGPGGYTF.